This T cell receptor beta chain was observed in a study of shared clonotypes between healthy human individuals. Study in general: Every donor yielded three CD4 naive, three CD4 memory, two CD8 naive and one CD8 memory plate. Whole-study results and caveats: Naive subsets generally had larger estimated richness than memory subsets.

CDR1 and CDR2 (germline): LNHDA, SQIVND (reference sequence). The V end lost 1 base, the J end lost 5 bases, and 17 bases lay between the germline ends. This CDR3 comprises 16 residues. As for this clone: Antigen unknown.

Assay: immunoSEQ multiplex PCR; the TCRdb copy retains only in-frame clones and omits some. In the table there are about 1.5 million clones, 95% to 97% of which are singletons. The sequence came from a man aged 25 to 40 in good health. The specimen sequenced was naive CD4+ T cells sorted from blood. Indicated subset: CD45RA+ positively selected. V is TRBV19 and J is TRBJ1-1; D possibly corresponds to TRBD1 (5 bases). For the CDR3, the DNA is TGTGCCAGTAGTATAGGGACGGGCACCTGGGGGACTGAAGCTTTCTTT. This gives the protein CASSIGTGTWGTEAFF.